One and the same sample provided the 14 T cell receptor beta chains below, sequenced in a study of blood T cell repertoires in COVID-19. TCRdb's table, derived via immunoSEQ multiplex PCR, lists solely in-frame clones and lacks some. The sample lists some 140,000 clones; 70% to 80% were seen once. The sequenced sample was peripheral blood. Receptors originate from a man in his fifties or sixties with acute or convalescent COVID-19.

The chain joins TRBV19 to TRBJ1-5; D is uncertain. Germline CDR1 is LNHDA and CDR2 is SQIVND (reference sequence). Trimming shortened V by 0 bases and J by 0 bases, and 15 bases separated the two germline ends. The CDR3 is made up of 18 amino acids. This chain's CDR3 is CASSIDVRRQDSNQPQHF. The DNA for the CDR3 is TGTGCCAGTAGTATAGATGTTAGGAGGCAAGATAGCAATCAGCCCCAGCATTTT.

The chain couples TRBV28 to TRBJ1-1; D may be TRBD1 (6 bases). The CDR3 is 16 residues long. The V and J ends lost 7 bases and 5 bases respectively, with 23 bases between them. Looked up from germline, CDR1 is MDHEN and CDR2 is SYDVKM. CDR3 nucleotides: TGTGCCAGCAATGGACAGCTCGTAGGGAGAGAAACTGAAGCTTTCTTT. Encoded protein: CASNGQLVGRETEAFF.

The CDR3 is CASSLAGDNEQFF. The CDR3 bases are TGCGCCAGCAGCTTGGCGGGAGACAATGAGCAGTTCTTC. The J gene is TRBJ2-1, the V gene TRBV5-1, with TRBD2 as a possible D gene (6 bases). V lost 0 bases and J lost 5, with 6 bases in between. This CDR3 contains 13 residues. Germline V CDR1 and CDR2: SGHRS, YFSETQ.

This clone has more than one count but fewer than ten. The J gene is TRBJ2-3, the V gene TRBV24-1; D might be TRBD1 (5 bases). The CDR3 contains 16 residues. Trimming shortened V by 2 bases and J by 0 bases, and 11 bases separated the two germline ends. CDR1 and CDR2 from the germline V gene are KGHDR and SFDVKD. The CDR3 sequence: CATSDSATVSTDTQYF. In DNA, the CDR3 is TGTGCCACCAGTGATTCCGCGACAGTTAGCACAGATACGCAGTATTTT.

This clone was counted between two and nine times. V and J are TRBV30 and TRBJ1-5, with D unresolved. Trimming left V 3 bases short and J 3 bases short, with 9 bases between. The V gene's germline CDR1 is GTSNPN and CDR2 SVGIG (reference sequence). The CDR3 runs to 13 residues. CDR3 nucleotide sequence: TGTGCCTGGAGGTCACAGAACAATCAGCCCCAGCATTTT. Its protein is CAWRSQNNQPQHF.

The chain carries TRBV7-3 and TRBJ2-5; possibly TRBD1 for D (6 bases). Trimming stripped 5 bases from V and 4 bases from J, with 20 bases between. From germline, CDR1 is SGHTA and CDR2 FQGTGA. This CDR3 is 16 amino acids long. CDR3 sequence (DNA): TGTGCCAGCAGCCTCGGACCGAGTGGGGGCCGAGAGACCCAGTACTTC. Its protein is CASSLGPSGGRETQYF.

This clone was picked up one time. V gene TRBV30 combines with J gene TRBJ1-1, with TRBD1 identical over 7 bases. The CDR3 length is 14 residues. Trimming took 3 bases from V and 5 from J; bases not matched to a gene: 9. The germline gives CDR1 GTSNPN, CDR2 SVGIG (reference sequence). The CDR3 protein is CAWRKTGRITEAFF. The CDR3, as DNA: TGTGCCTGGAGAAAGACAGGGCGTATAACTGAAGCTTTCTTT. The full variable domain, its missing parts supplied by reference TRBV30 and TRBJ1-1, is SQTIHQWPATLVQPVGSPLSLECTVEGTSNPNLYWYRQAAGRGLQLLFYSVGIGQISSEVPQNLSASRPQDRQFILSSKKLLLSDSGFYLCAWRKTGRITEAFFGQGTRLTVV.

This clone was counted ten times or more. The rearrangement joins TRBV11-2 to TRBJ2-2; no firm D call. Germline V CDR1 and CDR2: SGHAT, FQNNGV. The CDR3 covers 13 residues. V lost 0 bases, J lost 7 bases, and 6 bases lay in between. Here the CDR3 DNA reads TGTGCCAGCAGCTTAGAGCCGGGCGGGGAGCTGTTTTTT. This translates into CASSLEPGGELFF.

The chain is built from TRBV19 and TRBJ1-1, with a possible D match to TRBD1 (5 bases). The germline V and J ends were trimmed by 4 bases and 4 bases, with 13 bases remaining between them. Germline CDR1 is LNHDA and CDR2 is SQIVND (reference sequence). The CDR3 contains 14 residues. In DNA form, the CDR3 reads TGTGCCAGTAGTAGGGTTCCGGGGGGCACTGAAGCTTTCTTT. It encodes CASSRVPGGTEAFF. The entire variable domain, with the rest obtained from reference TRBV19 and TRBJ1-1, is as follows: DGGITQSPKYLFRKEGQNVTLSCEQNLNHDAMYWYRQDPGQGLRLIYYSQIVNDFQKGDIAEGYSVSREKKESFPLTVTSAQKNPTAFYLCASSRVPGGTEAFFGQGTRLTVV.

The chain has TRBV6-5 and TRBJ2-3, with TRBD2 identical over 10 bases. The CDR3 has 16 residues. Germline lookup yields CDR1 MNHEY and CDR2 SVGAGI. Unmatched junction bases numbered 2, after V lost 0 bases and J lost 2 bases. CDR3 residues: CASSYSLAGVTDTQYF. CDR3 DNA: TGTGCCAGCAGTTACTCTCTAGCGGGGGTCACAGATACGCAGTATTTT.

This chain connects TRBV30 to TRBJ2-3; D is unresolved. Germline CDR1 is GTSNPN and CDR2 is SVGIG (reference sequence). The CDR3 loop spans 14 amino acids. V was shortened by 8 bases and J by 5 bases, with 20 bases between the two germline ends. For the CDR3, the DNA is TGTGCCGGAGAGGAAGGCAGCGTAAAAGATACGCAGTATTTT. This codes for CAGEEGSVKDTQYF.

The J gene is TRBJ2-5, the V gene TRBV5-1; the match to TRBD1 covers 7 bases. The length of the CDR3 is 15 residues. V was clipped by 4 bases and J by 1 base; unmatched bases: 7. Germline V gives CDR1 SGHRS, CDR2 YFSETQ. The CDR3, as DNA: TGCGCCAGCAGCGCACAGGGGACGCTCCAAGAGACCCAGTACTTC. Its translation: CASSAQGTLQETQYF.

There are a few counts of this clone. The chain has TRBV27 and TRBJ1-1; 9 bases fit TRBD1. This CDR3 has 15 residues. With V trimmed by 6 bases and J by 1 base, 6 bases remained unmatched. CDR1 is MNHEY and CDR2 is SMNVEV in the germline V gene (reference sequence). CDR3 bases: TGTGCCAGCAGGCTACAGGGGGCAAGGAACACTGAAGCTTTCTTT. Protein product: CASRLQGARNTEAFF.

The chain employs TRBV6-2 or TRBV6-3 and TRBJ2-5; TRBD1 aligns across 11 bases. Trimming removed 4 bases from V and 2 bases from J; junction bases left unmatched: 6. The CDR3 covers 16 residues. CDR1 is MNHEY, CDR2 SVGEGT, per germline. The chain's CDR3 is CASSSIGTGGQETQYF. The CDR3, as DNA: TGTGCCAGCAGTTCTATCGGGACAGGGGGACAAGAGACCCAGTACTTC.